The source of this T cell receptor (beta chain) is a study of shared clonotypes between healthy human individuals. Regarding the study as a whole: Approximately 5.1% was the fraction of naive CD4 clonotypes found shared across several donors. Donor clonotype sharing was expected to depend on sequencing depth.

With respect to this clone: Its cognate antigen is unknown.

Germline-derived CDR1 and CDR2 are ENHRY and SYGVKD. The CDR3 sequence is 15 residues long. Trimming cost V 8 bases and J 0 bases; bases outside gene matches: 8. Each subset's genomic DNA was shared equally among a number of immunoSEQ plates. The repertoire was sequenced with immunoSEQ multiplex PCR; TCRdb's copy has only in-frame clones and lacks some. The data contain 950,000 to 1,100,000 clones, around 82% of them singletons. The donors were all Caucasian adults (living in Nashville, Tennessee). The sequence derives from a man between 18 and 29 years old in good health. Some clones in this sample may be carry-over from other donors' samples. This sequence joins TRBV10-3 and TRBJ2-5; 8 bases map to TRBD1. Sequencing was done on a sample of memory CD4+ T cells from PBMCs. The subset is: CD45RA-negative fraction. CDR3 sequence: CAIGDRDRYQETQYF. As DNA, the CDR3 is TGTGCCATCGGCGACCGGGACAGGTACCAAGAGACCCAGTACTTC.